In its sample, the clone carrying this T cell receptor (beta chain) was seen many times. Scientists amplified the TCR beta CDR3 regions from RNA transcripts. An initial RT-PCR round employing HTBI primers preceded a second-round multiplex PCR. TCRdb re-analysed the multiplex PCR reads in MiXCR, keeping a single row per CDR3 protein. Of some 200,000 distinct CDR3 sequences in the sample, under 30% were seen once. This entry is derived from a study of Graves' ophthalmopathy and Graves' hyperthyroidism. Certain patients, namely those with other autoimmune diseases, uncontrolled infections, pregnancy or lactation, were excluded. Establishment of the diagnosis relied upon clinical symptoms, serum thyroxine, TRAb, thyroid ultrasound and orbital computed tomography. Germline CDR1 and CDR2: MNHEY and SMNVEV (reference sequence). This CDR3 is built from 15 residues. Trimming at V came to 4 bases and at J to 6 bases, leaving 9 bases not matched to a gene.

The receptor was isolated from a man aged 50 to 59 with Graves' ophthalmopathy. The genes are TRBV27 and TRBJ2-7, with TRBD1 matching over 10 bases. The sequencing sample was made of peripheral blood. CDR3 sequence (DNA): TGTGCCAGCAGTTCACCCGACAGGGGGCGCTTCGAGCAGTACTTC. Translation gives CASSSPDRGRFEQYF.